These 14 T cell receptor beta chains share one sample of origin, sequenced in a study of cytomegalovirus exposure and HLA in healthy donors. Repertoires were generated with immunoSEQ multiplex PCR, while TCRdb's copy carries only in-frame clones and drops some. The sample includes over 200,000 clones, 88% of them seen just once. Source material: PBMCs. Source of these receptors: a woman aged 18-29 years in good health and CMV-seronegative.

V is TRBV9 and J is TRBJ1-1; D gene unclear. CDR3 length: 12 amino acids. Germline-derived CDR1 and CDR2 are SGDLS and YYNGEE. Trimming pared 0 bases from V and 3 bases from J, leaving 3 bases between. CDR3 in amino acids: CASSVADTEAFF. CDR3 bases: TGTGCCAGCAGCGTAGCAGACACTGAAGCTTTCTTT.

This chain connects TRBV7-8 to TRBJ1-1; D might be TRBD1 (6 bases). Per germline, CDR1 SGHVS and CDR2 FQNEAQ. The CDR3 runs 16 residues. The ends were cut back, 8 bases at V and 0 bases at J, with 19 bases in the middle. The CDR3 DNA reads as TGTGCCAGCTACGAGGGGGGGACCCGGATGAACACTGAAGCTTTCTTT. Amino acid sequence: CASYEGGTRMNTEAFF.

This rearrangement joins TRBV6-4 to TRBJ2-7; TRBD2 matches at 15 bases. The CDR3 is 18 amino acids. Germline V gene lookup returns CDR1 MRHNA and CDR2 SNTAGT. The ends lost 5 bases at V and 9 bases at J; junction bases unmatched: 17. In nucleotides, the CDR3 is TGTGCCAGCAGTCCATGGACTAGCGGGAGGGGCCTATACCAAGGGCAGTACTTC. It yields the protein CASSPWTSGRGLYQGQYF.

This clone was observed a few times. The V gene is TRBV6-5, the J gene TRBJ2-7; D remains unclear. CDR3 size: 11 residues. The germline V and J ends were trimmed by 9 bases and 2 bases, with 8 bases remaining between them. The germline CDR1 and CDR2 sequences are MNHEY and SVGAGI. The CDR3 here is CASYTPYEQYF. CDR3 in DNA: TGTGCCAGTTACACCCCCTACGAGCAGTACTTC.

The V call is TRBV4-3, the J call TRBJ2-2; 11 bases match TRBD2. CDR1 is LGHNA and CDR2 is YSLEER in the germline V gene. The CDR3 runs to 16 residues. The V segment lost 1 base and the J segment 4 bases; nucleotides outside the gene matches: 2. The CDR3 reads CASSQVLAGVTGELFF. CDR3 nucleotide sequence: TGCGCCAGCAGCCAAGTACTAGCGGGAGTCACCGGGGAGCTGTTTTTT.

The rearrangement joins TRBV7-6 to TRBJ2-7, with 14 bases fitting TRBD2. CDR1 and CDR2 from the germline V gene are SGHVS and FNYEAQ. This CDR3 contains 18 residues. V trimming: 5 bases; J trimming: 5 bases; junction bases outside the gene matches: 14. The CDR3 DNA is TGTGCCAGCAGCATTGGGACTAGCGGGAGAATTTTCGCCCACGAGCAGTACTTC. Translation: CASSIGTSGRIFAHEQYF.

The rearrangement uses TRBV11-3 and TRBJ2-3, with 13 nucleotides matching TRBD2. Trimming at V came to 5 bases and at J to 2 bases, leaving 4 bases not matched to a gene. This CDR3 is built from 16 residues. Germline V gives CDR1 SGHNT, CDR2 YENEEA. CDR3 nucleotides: TGTGCCAGCAGCCCAGGACTAGCGGGAGACACAGATACGCAGTATTTT. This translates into CASSPGLAGDTDTQYF.

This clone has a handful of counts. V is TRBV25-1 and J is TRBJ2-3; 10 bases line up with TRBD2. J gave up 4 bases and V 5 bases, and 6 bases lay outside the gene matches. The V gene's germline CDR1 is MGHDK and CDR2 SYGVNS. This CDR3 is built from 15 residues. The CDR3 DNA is TGTGCCAGCAGTCCCTCGACTAGCGGGTCAGATACGCAGTATTTT. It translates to CASSPSTSGSDTQYF.

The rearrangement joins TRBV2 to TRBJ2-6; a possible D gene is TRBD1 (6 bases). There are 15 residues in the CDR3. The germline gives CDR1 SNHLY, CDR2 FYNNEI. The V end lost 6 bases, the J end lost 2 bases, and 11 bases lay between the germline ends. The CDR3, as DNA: TGTGCCAGCAGAAAACAGGGCGCTGGGGCCAACGTCCTGACTTTC. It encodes CASRKQGAGANVLTF.

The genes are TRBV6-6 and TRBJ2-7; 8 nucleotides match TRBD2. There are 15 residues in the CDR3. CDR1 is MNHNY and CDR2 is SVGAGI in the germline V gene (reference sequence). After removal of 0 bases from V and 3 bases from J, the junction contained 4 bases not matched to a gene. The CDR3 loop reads CASSYSFSGNYEQYF. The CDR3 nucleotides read TGTGCCAGCAGTTACTCTTTTAGCGGGAACTACGAGCAGTACTTC.

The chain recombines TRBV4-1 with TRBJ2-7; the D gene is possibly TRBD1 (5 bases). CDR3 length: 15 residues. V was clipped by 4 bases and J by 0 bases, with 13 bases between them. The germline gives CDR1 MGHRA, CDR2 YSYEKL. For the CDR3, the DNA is TGCGCCAGCAGCCTGTACAGGAGTGACTCCTACGAGCAGTACTTC. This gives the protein CASSLYRSDSYEQYF.

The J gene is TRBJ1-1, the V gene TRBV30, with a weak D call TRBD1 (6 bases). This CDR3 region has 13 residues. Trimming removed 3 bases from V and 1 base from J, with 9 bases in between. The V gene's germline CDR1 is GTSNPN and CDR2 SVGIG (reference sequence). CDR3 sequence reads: CAWSQQGNTEAFF. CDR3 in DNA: TGTGCCTGGAGCCAACAGGGGAACACTGAAGCTTTCTTT.

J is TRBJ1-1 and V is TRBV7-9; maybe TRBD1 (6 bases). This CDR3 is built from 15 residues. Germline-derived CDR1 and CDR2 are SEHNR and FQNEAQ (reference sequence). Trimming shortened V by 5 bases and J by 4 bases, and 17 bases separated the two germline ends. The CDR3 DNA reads TGTGCCAGCAGCCCCGTTCCACAGGGTGGCACTGAAGCTTTCTTT. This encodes CASSPVPQGGTEAFF.

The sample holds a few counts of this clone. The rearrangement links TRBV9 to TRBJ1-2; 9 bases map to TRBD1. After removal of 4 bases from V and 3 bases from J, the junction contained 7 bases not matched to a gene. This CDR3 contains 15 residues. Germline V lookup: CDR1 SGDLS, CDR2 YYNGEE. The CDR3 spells CASSSRTGAYYGYTF. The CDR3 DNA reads TGTGCCAGCAGCTCACGGACAGGGGCGTACTATGGCTACACCTTC.